This T cell receptor (beta chain) was captured in a study of shared clonotypes between healthy human individuals. Regarding this clone: Its antigen is currently unknown.

The CDR3 covers 15 residues. From germline, CDR1 is MGHRA and CDR2 YSYEKL. V lost 1 base, J lost 4 bases, and 1 base stayed unmatched. Whole-study results and caveats: Estimated richness values were generally larger in naive subsets than in memory subsets.

The table came from immunoSEQ multiplex PCR; TCRdb's copy has only in-frame clones and leaves some out. The sample shows approximately 2.3 million clones, just over 90% of them seen only once. The specimen sequenced was naive CD4+ T cells from PBMCs. Subset denoted: CD45RA+ positively selected. The genes are TRBV4-1 and TRBJ1-5, with TRBD1 matching 10 bases. This clonotype was obtained from a young man in good health. Some clones in this sample may be carry-over from other donors' samples. CDR3 region: CASSQGQGANQPQHF. The CDR3 nucleotides read TGCGCCAGCAGCCAAGGACAGGGGGCGAATCAGCCCCAGCATTTT.